A single sample gave rise to the 6 T cell receptor beta chains below, sequenced in a study of ipilimumab plus nivolumab after autologous stem cell transplantation (dated by TCRdb to the early 2020s). The library was obtained by the immunoSEQ multiplex PCR assay. TCRdb mirrors the immuneACCESS table, restricted to in-frame sequences. Some clones are absent from its copies; in checked studies, under half trace to an unresolved V gene, and the reason for the others is unknown. Across this sample there are tens of thousands of clones, with around 83% seen only once. Of the sample, approximately 5.2% is held by the ten largest clones. This specimen was PBMCs, taken in a trial of ipilimumab plus nivolumab as post-transplant consolidation. These receptors originate from a male donor with diffuse large B-cell lymphoma.

The CDR3 DNA follows: TGTGCCAGTAAATCCCCGAACAGGGACCTTAACTATGGCTACACCTTC. Translating gives CASKSPNRDLNYGYTF. The chain combines TRBV19 with TRBJ1-2, with a possible D match to TRBD1 (6 bases). V was clipped by 7 bases and J by 1 base, with 19 bases between them. The germline V gene has CDR1 LNHDA and CDR2 SQIVND (reference sequence). The CDR3 consists of 16 residues.

The genes are TRBV6-6 and TRBJ2-7; the D call may be TRBD1 or TRBD2 (7 bases each). The CDR3 totals 15 residues. V shed 7 bases and J shed 0 bases, with 16 bases lying between them. Per germline, CDR1 MNHNY and CDR2 SVGAGI (reference sequence). The chain's CDR3 is CASNGGGGSSYEQYF. As DNA, the CDR3 is TGTGCCAGCAATGGAGGGGGCGGGAGCTCCTACGAGCAGTACTTC.

Here the CDR3 DNA reads TGCGCCAGCAGCCCCCGGGACAGGGTCTCTGAAGCTTTCTTT. As protein: CASSPRDRVSEAFF. J is TRBJ1-1 and V is TRBV4-1; 9 nucleotides line up with TRBD1. Per the germline V gene, CDR1 is MGHRA and CDR2 is YSYEKL. Trimming at V came to 4 bases and at J to 6 bases, leaving 6 bases not matched to a gene. This CDR3 region has 14 residues.

This clone was seen only once. J is TRBJ2-3 and V is TRBV25-1; possible D gene TRBD1, 6 bases. This CDR3 comprises 14 residues. The V end lost 3 bases, the J end lost 6 bases, and 13 bases lay between the germline ends. Per germline, CDR1 MGHDK and CDR2 SYGVNS. DNA of the CDR3: TGTGCCAGCAGTGACCTCCAGGGGTACGATACGCAGTATTTT. Its translation: CASSDLQGYDTQYF.

This rearrangement joins TRBV6-6 to TRBJ1-1, with D maybe TRBD1 (5 bases). V lost 9 bases and J lost 1, with 15 bases in between. CDR3 length: 14 amino acids. The germline V gene has CDR1 MNHNY and CDR2 SVGAGI (reference sequence). CDR3 region: CASKGRDPNTEAFF. The CDR3 region has the DNA TGTGCCAGTAAGGGTCGGGACCCGAACACTGAAGCTTTCTTT.

The CDR3 is CASPLRQPQEEGAFF. CDR3 DNA: TGTGCCAGCCCTCTAAGACAGCCCCAAGAGGAAGGAGCTTTCTTT. This chain connects TRBV25-1 to TRBJ1-1; TRBD1 might be the D (5 bases). V was trimmed by 8 bases and J by 10 bases, leaving 26 bases between them. The CDR3 is 15 residues long. CDR1 and CDR2 (germline): MGHDK, SYGVNS.